The sequence of this TCR beta chain was determined in a study of radiation and T cells in renal cell carcinoma. Profiled with immunoSEQ multiplex PCR; TCRdb holds only in-frame clones, not every one. Of around 140,000 clones listed, about 88% are singletons. The trim removed 0 bases at V and 8 bases at J, leaving 5 bases unmatched. The CDR3 totals 15 residues. CDR1 is SGHRS, CDR2 YFSETQ, per germline. Indicated time point: baseline pretreatment blood. This sample's treatment: 15 Gy SBRT to primary tumor, nephrectomy 4 weeks later. The sample was blood, taken from a patient whose treatment included radiotherapy and nephrectomy. This chain connects TRBV5-1 to TRBJ2-1; 10 bases are a match to TRBD2. The clonotype comes from a woman in her 70s with renal cell carcinoma. CDR3 in amino acids: CASSLATAGGHEQFF. CDR3 DNA sequence: TGCGCCAGCAGCTTGGCCACAGCGGGGGGGCATGAGCAGTTCTTC.